Below, one T cell receptor beta chain is given with its context. The data were taken from a study of blood T cell repertoires in COVID-19. Across the study: The samples span acute and convalescent COVID-19 from the United States, Italy and Spain. PBMCs, B-cell-depleted T cells, or T cells were the source of the cDNA or gDNA that made up the material.

As processed by the authors: How many nucleated cells were present was estimated from reference gene primer amplification. TCRdb's copy holds only in-frame clones and misses some; the assay was immunoSEQ multiplex PCR. That table is the source of V, J and clone size, and D and trimming were worked out from the DNA. Here the sample spans over 90,000 clones, approximately 86% being singletons. CDR1 is SGHNT, CDR2 YYREEE, per germline (reference sequence). V was clipped by 4 bases and J by 6 bases; unmatched bases: 5. The CDR3 loop spans 13 amino acids. The J gene is TRBJ2-7, the V gene TRBV5-4; 9 nucleotides line up with TRBD2. The sample consisted of peripheral blood. The TCR comes from a human donor in a cohort sampled during active COVID-19. The CDR3 DNA sequence: TGTGCCAGCAGCCCGGGACTAGCAGGCGAGCAGTACTTC. This encodes CASSPGLAGEQYF. The full variable domain, its missing parts supplied by reference TRBV5-4 and TRBJ2-7, is ETGVTQSPTHLIKTRGQQVTLRCSSQSGHNTVSWYQQALGQGPQFIFQYYREEENGRGNFPPRFSGLQFPNYSSELNVNALELDDSALYLCASSPGLAGEQYFGPGTRLTVT.